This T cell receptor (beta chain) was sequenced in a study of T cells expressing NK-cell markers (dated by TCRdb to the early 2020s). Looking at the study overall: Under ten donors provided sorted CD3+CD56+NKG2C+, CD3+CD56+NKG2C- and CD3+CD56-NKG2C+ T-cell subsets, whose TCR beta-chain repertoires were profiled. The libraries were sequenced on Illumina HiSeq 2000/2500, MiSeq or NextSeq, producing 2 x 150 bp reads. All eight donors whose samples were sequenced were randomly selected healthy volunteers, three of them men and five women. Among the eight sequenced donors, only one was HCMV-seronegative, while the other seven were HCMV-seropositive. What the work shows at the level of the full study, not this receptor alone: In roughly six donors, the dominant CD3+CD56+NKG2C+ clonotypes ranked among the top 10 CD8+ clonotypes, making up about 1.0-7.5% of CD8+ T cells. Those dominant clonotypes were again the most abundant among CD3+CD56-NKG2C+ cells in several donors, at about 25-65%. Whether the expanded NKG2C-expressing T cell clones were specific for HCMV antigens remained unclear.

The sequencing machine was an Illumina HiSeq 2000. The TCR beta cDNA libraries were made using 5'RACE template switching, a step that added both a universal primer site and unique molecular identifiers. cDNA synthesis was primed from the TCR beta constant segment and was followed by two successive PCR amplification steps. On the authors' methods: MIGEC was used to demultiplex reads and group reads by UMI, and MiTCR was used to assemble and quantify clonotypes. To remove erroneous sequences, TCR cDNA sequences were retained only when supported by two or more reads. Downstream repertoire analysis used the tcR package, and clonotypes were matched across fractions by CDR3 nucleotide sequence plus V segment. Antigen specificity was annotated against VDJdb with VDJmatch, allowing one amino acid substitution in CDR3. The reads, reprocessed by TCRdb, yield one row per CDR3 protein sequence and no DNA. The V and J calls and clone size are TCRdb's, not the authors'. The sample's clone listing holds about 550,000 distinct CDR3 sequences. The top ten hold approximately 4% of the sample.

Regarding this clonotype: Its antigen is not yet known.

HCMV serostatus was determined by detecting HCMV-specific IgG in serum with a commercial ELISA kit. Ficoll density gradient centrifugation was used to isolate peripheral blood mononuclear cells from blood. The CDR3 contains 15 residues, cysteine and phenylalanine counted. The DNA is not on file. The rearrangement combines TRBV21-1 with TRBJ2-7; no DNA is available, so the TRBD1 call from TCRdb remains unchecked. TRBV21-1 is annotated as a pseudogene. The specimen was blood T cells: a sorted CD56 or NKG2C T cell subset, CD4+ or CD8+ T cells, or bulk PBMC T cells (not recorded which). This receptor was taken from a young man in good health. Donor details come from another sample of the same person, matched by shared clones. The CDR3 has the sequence CASSKAPGGGYEQYF.